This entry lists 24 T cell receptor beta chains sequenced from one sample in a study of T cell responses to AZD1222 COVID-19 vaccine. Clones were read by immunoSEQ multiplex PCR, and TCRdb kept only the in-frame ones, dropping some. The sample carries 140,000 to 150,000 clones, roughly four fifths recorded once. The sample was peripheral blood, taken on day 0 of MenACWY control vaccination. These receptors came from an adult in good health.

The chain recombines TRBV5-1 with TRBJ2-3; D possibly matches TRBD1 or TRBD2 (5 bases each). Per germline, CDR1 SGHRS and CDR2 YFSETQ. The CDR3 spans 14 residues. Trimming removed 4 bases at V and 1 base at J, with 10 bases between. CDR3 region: CASSGGERTDTQYF. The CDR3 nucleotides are TGCGCCAGCAGCGGGGGAGAGCGCACAGATACGCAGTATTTT.

CDR3 coding DNA: TGTGCCAGCAGTGGAGCGGGGGGCGGGGAGACCCAGTACTTC. It specifies CASSGAGGGETQYF. This sequence joins TRBV27 and TRBJ2-5, with TRBD2 matching over 9 bases. J lost 5 bases, V lost 5 bases, and 6 bases had no gene match. Looked up from germline, CDR1 is MNHEY and CDR2 is SMNVEV (reference sequence). This CDR3 region has 14 residues.

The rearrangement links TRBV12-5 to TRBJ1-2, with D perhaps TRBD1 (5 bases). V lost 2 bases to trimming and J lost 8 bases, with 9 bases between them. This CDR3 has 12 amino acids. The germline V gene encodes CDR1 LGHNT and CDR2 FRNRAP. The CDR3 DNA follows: TGTGCTAGTGGTTTGTTCACAGGAGGCTACACCTTC. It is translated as CASGLFTGGYTF.

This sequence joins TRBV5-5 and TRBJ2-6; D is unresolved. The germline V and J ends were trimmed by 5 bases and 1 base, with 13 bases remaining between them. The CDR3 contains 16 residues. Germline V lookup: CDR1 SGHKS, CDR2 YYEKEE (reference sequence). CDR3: CASSRNLISGANVLTF. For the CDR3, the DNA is TGTGCCAGCAGTCGGAACCTTATTTCTGGGGCCAACGTCCTGACTTTC.

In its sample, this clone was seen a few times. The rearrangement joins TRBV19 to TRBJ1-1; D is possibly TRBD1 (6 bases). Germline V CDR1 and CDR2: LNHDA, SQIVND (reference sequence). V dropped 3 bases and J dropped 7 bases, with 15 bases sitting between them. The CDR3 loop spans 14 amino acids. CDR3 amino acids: CASSMPPGRGEAFF. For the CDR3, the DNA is TGTGCCAGTAGTATGCCCCCTGGCAGGGGTGAAGCTTTCTTT.

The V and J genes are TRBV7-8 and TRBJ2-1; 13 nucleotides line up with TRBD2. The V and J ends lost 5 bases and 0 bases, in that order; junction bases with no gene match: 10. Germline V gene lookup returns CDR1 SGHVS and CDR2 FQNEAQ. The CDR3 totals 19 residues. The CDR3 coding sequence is TGTGCCAGCAGCAAGAGGGGACTAGCGGGGAGGAGCTCCTACAATGAGCAGTTCTTC. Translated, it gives CASSKRGLAGRSSYNEQFF.

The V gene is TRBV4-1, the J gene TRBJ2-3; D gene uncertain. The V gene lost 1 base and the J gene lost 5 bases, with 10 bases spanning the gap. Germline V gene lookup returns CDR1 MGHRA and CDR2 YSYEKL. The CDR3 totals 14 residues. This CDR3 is CASSQVHREDTQYF. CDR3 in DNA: TGCGCCAGCAGCCAAGTTCATAGGGAAGATACGCAGTATTTT.

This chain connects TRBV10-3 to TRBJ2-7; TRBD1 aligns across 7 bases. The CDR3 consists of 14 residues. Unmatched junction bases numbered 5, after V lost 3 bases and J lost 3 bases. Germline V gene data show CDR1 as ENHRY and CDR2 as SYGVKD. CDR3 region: CAISESGQNYEQYF. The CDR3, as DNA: TGTGCCATCAGTGAATCGGGACAGAACTACGAGCAGTACTTC.

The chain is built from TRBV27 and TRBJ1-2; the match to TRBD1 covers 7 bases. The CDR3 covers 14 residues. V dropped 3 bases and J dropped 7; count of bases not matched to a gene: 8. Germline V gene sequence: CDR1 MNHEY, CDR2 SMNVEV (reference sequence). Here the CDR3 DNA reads TGTGCCAGCAGTTTTCTAGGGGGCGATGGTGGCTACACCTTC. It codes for CASSFLGGDGGYTF.

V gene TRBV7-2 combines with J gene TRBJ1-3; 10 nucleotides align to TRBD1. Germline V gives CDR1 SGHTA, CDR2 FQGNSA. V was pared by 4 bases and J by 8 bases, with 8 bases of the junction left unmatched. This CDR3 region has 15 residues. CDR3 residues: CASSSPTGGLDTIYF. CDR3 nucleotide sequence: TGTGCCAGCAGCTCGCCGACAGGGGGCTTAGACACCATATATTTT.

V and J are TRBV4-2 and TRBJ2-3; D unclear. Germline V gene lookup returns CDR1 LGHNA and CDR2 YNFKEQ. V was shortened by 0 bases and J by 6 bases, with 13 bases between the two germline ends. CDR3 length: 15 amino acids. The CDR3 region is CASSQESTLSDTQYF. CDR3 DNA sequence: TGTGCCAGCAGCCAAGAGTCCACCTTATCGGATACGCAGTATTTT.

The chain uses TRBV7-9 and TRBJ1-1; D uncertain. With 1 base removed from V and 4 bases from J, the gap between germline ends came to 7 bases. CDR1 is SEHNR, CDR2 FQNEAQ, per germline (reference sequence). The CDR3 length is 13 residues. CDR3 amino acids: CASSLGTPTEAFF. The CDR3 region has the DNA TGTGCCAGCAGCTTAGGAACCCCCACTGAAGCTTTCTTT.

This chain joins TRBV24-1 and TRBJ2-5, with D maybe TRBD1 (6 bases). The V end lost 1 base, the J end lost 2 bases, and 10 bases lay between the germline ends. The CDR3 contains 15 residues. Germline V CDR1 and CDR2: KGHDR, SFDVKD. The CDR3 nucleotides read TGTGCCACCAGTGATTTCTCAGGGGCTCAAGAGACCCAGTACTTC. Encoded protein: CATSDFSGAQETQYF.

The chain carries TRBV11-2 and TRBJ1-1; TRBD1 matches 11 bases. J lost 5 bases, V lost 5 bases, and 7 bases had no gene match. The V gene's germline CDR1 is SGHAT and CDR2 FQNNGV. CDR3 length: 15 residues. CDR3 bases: TGTGCCAGCAGCCGAGGTGGGACAGGGGGGACTGAAGCTTTCTTT. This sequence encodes CASSRGGTGGTEAFF.

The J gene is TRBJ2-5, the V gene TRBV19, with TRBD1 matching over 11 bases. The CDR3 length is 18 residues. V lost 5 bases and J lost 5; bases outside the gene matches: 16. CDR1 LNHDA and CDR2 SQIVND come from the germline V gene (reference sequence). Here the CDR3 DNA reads TGTGCCAGTAGTCTGCGCCTCGGGACAGGGGGTATTGGGGAGACCCAGTACTTC. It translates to CASSLRLGTGGIGETQYF. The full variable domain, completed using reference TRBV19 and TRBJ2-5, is DGGITQSPKYLFRKEGQNVTLSCEQNLNHDAMYWYRQDPGQGLRLIYYSQIVNDFQKGDIAEGYSVSREKKESFPLTVTSAQKNPTAFYLCASSLRLGTGGIGETQYFGPGTRLLVL.

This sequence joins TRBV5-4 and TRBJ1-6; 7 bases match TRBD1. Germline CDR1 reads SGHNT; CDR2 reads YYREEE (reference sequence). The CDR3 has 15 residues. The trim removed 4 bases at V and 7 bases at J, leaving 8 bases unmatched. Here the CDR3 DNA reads TGTGCCAGCAGCCAAAGGACAGGCGGGAATTCACCCCTCCACTTT. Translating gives CASSQRTGGNSPLHF.

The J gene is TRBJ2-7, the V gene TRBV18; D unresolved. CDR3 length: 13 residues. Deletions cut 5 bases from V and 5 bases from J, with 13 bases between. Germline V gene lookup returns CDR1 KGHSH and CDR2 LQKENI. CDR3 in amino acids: CASSLNPRDEQYF. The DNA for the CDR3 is TGTGCCAGCTCATTGAACCCTCGGGACGAGCAGTACTTC.

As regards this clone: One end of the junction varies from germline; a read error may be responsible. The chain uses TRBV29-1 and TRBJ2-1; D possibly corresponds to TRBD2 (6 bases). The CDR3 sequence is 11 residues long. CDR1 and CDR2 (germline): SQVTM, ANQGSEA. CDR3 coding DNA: TGCAGCTCTCCTTGGCGGGGATTAATGGTCTTC. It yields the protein CSSPWRGLMVF.

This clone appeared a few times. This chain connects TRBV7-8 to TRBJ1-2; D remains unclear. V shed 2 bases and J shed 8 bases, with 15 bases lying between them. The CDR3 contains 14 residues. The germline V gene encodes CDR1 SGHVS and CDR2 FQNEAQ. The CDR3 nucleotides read TGTGCCAGCAGCTTATGGAGGGAATGGGTAGGCTACACCTTC. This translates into CASSLWREWVGYTF.

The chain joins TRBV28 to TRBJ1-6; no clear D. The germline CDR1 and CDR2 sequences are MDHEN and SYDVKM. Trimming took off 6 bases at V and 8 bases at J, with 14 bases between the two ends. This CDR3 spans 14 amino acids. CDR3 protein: CASRPSREYSPLHF. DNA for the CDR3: TGTGCCAGCAGGCCGTCGAGGGAGTATTCACCCCTCCACTTT.

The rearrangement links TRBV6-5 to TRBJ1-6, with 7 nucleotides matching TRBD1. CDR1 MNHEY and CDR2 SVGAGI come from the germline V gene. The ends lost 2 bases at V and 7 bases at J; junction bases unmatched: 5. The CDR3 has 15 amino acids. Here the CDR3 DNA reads TGTGCCAGCAGTTACACGACAGGGAGCAATTCACCCCTCCACTTT. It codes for CASSYTTGSNSPLHF.

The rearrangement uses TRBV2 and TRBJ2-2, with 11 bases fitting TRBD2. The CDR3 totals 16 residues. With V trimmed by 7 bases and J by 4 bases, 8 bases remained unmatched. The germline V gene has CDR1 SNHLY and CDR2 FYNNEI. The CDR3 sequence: CASTRSGGARTGELFF. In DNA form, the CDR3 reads TGTGCCAGCACCCGTAGCGGGGGGGCCCGCACCGGGGAGCTGTTTTTT.

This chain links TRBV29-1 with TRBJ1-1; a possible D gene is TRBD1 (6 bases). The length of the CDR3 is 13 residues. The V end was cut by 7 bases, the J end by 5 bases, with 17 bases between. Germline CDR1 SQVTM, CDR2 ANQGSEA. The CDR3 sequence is CSAKGGQGTEAFF. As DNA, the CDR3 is TGCAGCGCCAAGGGGGGTCAGGGGACTGAAGCTTTCTTT.

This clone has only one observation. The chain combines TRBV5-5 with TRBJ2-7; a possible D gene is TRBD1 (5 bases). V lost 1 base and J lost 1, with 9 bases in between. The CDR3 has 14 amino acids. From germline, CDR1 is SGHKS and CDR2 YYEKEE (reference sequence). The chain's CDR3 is CASSLFDSSYEQYV. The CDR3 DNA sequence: TGTGCCAGCAGCTTGTTCGACAGTTCCTACGAGCAGTACGTC.